This TCR beta chain is drawn from a study of blood T cell repertoires in COVID-19. The overall study: Collection of acute and convalescent COVID-19 samples took place in the United States, Italy and Spain. T cells, B-cell-depleted T cells, or PBMCs supplied cDNA or gDNA.

Measured with immunoSEQ multiplex PCR; TCRdb has only the in-frame clones, and not every one. This sample yields about 190,000 clones, of which around 86% are seen a single time; 2.5% to 3% belongs to the top ten. Germline CDR1 reads SGHDT; CDR2 reads YYEEEE. The V gene lost 1 base and the J gene lost 2 bases, with 12 bases spanning the gap. The CDR3 runs 15 residues. The chain combines TRBV5-6 with TRBJ1-2; D remains unclear. Material: peripheral blood. The TCR originated in a man in his forties with active or convalescent COVID-19. Here the CDR3 DNA reads TGTGCCAGCAGCTTGTTTCCTAAGTTGAACTATGGCTACACCTTC. The encoded protein is CASSLFPKLNYGYTF.